Sequencing of this T cell receptor (beta chain) was carried out in a study of T-cell reconstitution after alpha-beta-depleted transplantation in children. There are 14 residues in the CDR3. V lost 5 bases and J 7 bases, leaving 18 bases between the germline ends. This clonotype came up many times. Its matching antigen is unknown. General study points: Reportedly, alpha-beta T cells present about two months post-transplant originated from several hundred expanded clones of graft origin. The authors attributed T-cell counts and diversity one year after transplant mostly to newly produced T cells.

A TCRbeta library incorporating unique molecular identifiers was prepared. TCRdb re-called the PCR reads with MiXCR, one entry per CDR3 protein. The data contain roughly 100,000 distinct CDR3 sequences, roughly 7.6% of them singletons. The sequence was collected from a boy younger than 10 with acute lymphoblastic leukemia, due to receive a stem cell transplant. The chain recombines TRBV12-3 or TRBV12-4 with TRBJ2-7; D not resolved. Sequencing was performed on PBMCs, taken before TCRalphabeta/CD19-depleted stem cell transplant. DNA of the CDR3: TGTGCCAGCAGTCCCAATAGTGGGGTAGGGGAGCAGTACTTC. Translated, it gives CASSPNSGVGEQYF.